These 9 T cell receptor beta chains share one sample of origin, sequenced in a study of CD8 T cells in Susac syndrome. Random hexamers were used to reverse transcribe the RNA input (about 0.5 to 1 ug). MiXCR, applied by TCRdb to the immunoSEQ multiplex PCR reads, yields one record per CDR3 protein. The sample consists of under 200,000 distinct CDR3 sequences, 90% to 95% of them appearing once. Sequencing input: CD4+ T cells from PBMCs. The receptors originated from a human donor with Susac syndrome.

This rearrangement joins TRBV15 to TRBJ1-1; 8 nucleotides line up with TRBD1. The CDR3 covers 15 residues. Trimming took 5 bases from V and 0 from J; bases not matched to a gene: 5. Germline CDR1 and CDR2: LNHNV and YYDKDF (reference sequence). CDR3 sequence: CATSGDRGLNTEAFF. The CDR3 DNA reads as TGTGCCACCAGCGGCGACAGGGGCCTGAACACTGAAGCTTTCTTT.

A single count supports this clonotype. J is TRBJ1-1 and V is TRBV2; D is unclear. Trimming stripped 1 base from V and 5 bases from J, with 8 bases between. This CDR3 region has 13 residues. CDR1 is SNHLY and CDR2 is FYNNEI in the germline V gene. CDR3 DNA sequence: TGTGCCAGCAGTGAAGTCTGGGAGACTGAAGCTTTCTTT. As protein: CASSEVWETEAFF.

The chain uses TRBV7-2 and TRBJ2-1, with TRBD2 identical over 9 bases. V lost 5 bases, J lost 12 bases, and 17 bases stayed unmatched. The CDR3 covers 16 residues. Looked up from germline, CDR1 is SGHTA and CDR2 is FQGNSA. CDR3 region: CASSLPGAGGAGMQFF. The CDR3 nucleotides are TGTGCCAGCAGCCTCCCCGGGGCGGGGGGGGCCGGGATGCAGTTCTTC.

This clonotype showed up just a few times. V usage is TRBV20-1 and J usage is TRBJ2-7, with D possibly called TRBD1 or TRBD2 (5 bases each). V dropped 6 bases and J dropped 7 bases, with 10 bases sitting between them. The CDR3 extends over 10 amino acids. Germline values: CDR1 DFQATT, CDR2 SNEGSKA (reference sequence). As DNA, the CDR3 is TGCAGTGCCAAGAGGGGTGAGCAGTACTTC. The encoded protein is CSAKRGEQYF.

The rearrangement joins TRBV24-1 to TRBJ2-3; 13 bases agree with TRBD2. CDR3 length: 16 residues. Per the germline V gene, CDR1 is KGHDR and CDR2 is SFDVKD. The junction had 1 base not matched to a gene; V was cut back by 2 bases and J by 3 bases. The CDR3 here is CATSDWTSGGTDTQYF. DNA for the CDR3: TGTGCCACCAGTGATTGGACTAGCGGGGGAACAGATACGCAGTATTTT.

The DNA for the CDR3 is TGTGCCACCAGCGGTTTCAGGGCGAGCTCCTACAATGAGCAGTTCTTC. Translated, it gives CATSGFRASSYNEQFF. J is TRBJ2-1 and V is TRBV15; TRBD1 might be the D (5 bases). Germline V gene sequence: CDR1 LNHNV, CDR2 YYDKDF (reference sequence). Deletions cut 5 bases from V and 0 bases from J, with 14 bases between. The CDR3 length is 16 residues. Based on the CDR3 plus reference TRBV15 and TRBJ2-1, the full variable domain is DAMVIQNPRYQVTQFGKPVTLSCSQTLNHNVMYWYQQKSSQAPKLLFHYYDKDFNNEADTPDNFQSRRPNTSFCFLDIRSPGLGDTAMYLCATSGFRASSYNEQFFGPGTRLTVL.

In this sample, this clonotype turned up once. The chain uses TRBV14 and TRBJ2-1; TRBD1 might be the D (6 bases). This CDR3 spans 16 amino acids. V lost 2 bases, J lost 4 bases, and 15 bases lay in between. Germline-derived CDR1 and CDR2 are SGHDN and FVKESK. This CDR3 is CASSQSNYRVYNEQFF. Written as DNA, the CDR3 is TGTGCCAGCAGCCAATCGAATTACAGGGTATACAATGAGCAGTTCTTC.

The CDR3 region is CASSRSGLAGGIYNEQFF. The CDR3 nucleotides are TGTGCCAGCAGCCGATCGGGACTAGCGGGGGGAATCTACAATGAGCAGTTCTTC. The V call is TRBV3-1, the J call TRBJ2-1; 15 bases align to TRBD2. The CDR3 covers 18 residues. V was pared by 4 bases and J by 3 bases, with 7 bases of the junction left unmatched. Germline CDR1 reads LGHDT; CDR2 reads YNNKEL (reference sequence).

This rearrangement joins TRBV20-1 to TRBJ1-1; D is undetermined. Between the trimmed V and J ends, which lost 3 bases and 5 bases, there was a span of 7 bases. Germline V lookup: CDR1 DFQATT, CDR2 SNEGSKA (reference sequence). This CDR3 has 11 residues. The CDR3 DNA follows: TGCAGTGCTAGTTCGGAGACTGAAGCTTTCTTT. Its protein product is CSASSETEAFF.